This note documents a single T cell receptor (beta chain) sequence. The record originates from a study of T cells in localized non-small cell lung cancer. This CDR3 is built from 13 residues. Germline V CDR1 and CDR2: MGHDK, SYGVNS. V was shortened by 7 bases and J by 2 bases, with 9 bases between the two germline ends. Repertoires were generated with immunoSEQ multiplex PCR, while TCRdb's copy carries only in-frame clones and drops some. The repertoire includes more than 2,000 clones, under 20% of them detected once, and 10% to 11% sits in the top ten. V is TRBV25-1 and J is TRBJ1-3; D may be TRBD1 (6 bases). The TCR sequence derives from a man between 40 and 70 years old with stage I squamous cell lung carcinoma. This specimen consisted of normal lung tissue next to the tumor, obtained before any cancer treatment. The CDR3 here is CASTWTAGNTIYF. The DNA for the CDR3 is TGTGCCAGCACATGGACAGCTGGAAACACCATATATTTT.